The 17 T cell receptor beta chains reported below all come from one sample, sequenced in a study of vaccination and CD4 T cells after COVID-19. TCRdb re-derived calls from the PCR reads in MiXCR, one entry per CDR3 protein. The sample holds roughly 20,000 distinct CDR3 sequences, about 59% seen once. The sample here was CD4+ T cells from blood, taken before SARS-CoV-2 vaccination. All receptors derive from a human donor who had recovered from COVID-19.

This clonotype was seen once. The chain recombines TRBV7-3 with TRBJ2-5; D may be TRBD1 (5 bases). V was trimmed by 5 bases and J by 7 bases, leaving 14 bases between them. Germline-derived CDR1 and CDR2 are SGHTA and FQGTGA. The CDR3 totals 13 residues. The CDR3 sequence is CASSPQGIGTQYF. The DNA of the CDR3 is TGTGCCAGCAGCCCCCAGGGTATTGGGACCCAGTACTTC.

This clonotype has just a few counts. CDR3 in DNA: TGTGCCAGCAGTTTTTCAAATCAGCCCCAGCATTTT. It yields the protein CASSFSNQPQHF. The chain combines TRBV12-3 or TRBV12-4 with TRBJ1-5; no definite D call. Trimming cost V 3 bases and J 4 bases, with 4 bases left between them. The length of the CDR3 is 12 residues.

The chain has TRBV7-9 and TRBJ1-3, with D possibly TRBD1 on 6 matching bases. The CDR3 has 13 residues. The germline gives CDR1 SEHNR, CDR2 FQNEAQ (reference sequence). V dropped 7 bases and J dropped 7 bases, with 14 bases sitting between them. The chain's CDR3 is CASTSRDTNTIYF. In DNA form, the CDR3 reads TGTGCCAGCACCTCTCGGGACACCAACACCATATATTTT.

CDR3 DNA sequence: TGTGCCAGCAGCTTCGTCAGCACAGATACGCAGTATTTT. This sequence encodes CASSFVSTDTQYF. This rearrangement joins TRBV7-6 to TRBJ2-3; D not resolved. The length of the CDR3 is 13 residues. The germline CDR1 and CDR2 sequences are SGHVS and FNYEAQ. V was trimmed by 3 bases and J by 0 bases, leaving 4 bases between them.

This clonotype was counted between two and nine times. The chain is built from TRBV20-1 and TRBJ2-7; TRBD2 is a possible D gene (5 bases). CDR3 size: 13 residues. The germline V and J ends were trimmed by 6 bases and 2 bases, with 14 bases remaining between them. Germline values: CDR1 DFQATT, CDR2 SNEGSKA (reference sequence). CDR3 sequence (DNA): TGCAGTGCAAGACCACTAGGCCCCTACGAGCAGTACTTC. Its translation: CSARPLGPYEQYF.

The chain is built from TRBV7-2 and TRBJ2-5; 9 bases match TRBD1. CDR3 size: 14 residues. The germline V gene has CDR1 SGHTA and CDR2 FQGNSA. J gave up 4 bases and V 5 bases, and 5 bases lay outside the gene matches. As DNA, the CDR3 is TGTGCCAGCAGCCTAAACAGGGGGCCAGAGACCCAGTACTTC. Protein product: CASSLNRGPETQYF.

The CDR3 here is CSARDRIRGPEAFF. The DNA for the CDR3 is TGCAGTGCTAGAGATCGGATCAGGGGGCCTGAAGCTTTCTTT. The chain uses TRBV20-1 and TRBJ1-1; 8 bases map to TRBD1. The germline gives CDR1 DFQATT, CDR2 SNEGSKA (reference sequence). CDR3 length: 14 residues. Trimming cost V 0 bases and J 6 bases; bases outside gene matches: 6.

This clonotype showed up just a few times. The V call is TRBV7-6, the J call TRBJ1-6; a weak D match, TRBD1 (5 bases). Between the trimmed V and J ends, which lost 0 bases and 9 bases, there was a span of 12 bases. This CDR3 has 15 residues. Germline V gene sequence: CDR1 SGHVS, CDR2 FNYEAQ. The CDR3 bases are TGTGCCAGCAGCTTAGCGGCAGGGACGGGTTCACCCCTCCACTTT. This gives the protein CASSLAAGTGSPLHF.

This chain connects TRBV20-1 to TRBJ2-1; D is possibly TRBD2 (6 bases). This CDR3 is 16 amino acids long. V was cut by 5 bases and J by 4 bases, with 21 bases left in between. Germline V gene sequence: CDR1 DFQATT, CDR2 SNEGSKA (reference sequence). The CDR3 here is CSAPRVASEKYNEQFF. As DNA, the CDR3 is TGCAGTGCTCCCCGGGTGGCTAGCGAGAAGTACAATGAGCAGTTCTTC.

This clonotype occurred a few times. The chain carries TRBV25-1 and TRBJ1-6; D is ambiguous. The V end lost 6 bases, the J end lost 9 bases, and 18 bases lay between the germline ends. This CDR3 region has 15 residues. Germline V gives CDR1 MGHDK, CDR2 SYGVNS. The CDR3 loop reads CASSPPEQDSSPLHF. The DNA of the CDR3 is TGTGCCAGCAGCCCACCGGAGCAGGATAGTTCACCCCTCCACTTT.

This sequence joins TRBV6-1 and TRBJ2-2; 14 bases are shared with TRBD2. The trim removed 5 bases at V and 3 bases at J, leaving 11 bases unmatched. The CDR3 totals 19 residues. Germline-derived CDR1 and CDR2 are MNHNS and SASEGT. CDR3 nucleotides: TGTGCCAGCAGTCCCGGGACTAGCGGGAGAGGGGGGTACACCGGGGAGCTGTTTTTT. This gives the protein CASSPGTSGRGGYTGELFF.

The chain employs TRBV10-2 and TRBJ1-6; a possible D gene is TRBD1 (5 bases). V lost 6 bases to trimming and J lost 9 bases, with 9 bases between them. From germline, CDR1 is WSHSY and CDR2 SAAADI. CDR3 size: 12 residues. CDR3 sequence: CASSSRGSPLHF. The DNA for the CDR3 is TGCGCCAGCAGCTCGAGGGGTTCACCCCTCCACTTT.

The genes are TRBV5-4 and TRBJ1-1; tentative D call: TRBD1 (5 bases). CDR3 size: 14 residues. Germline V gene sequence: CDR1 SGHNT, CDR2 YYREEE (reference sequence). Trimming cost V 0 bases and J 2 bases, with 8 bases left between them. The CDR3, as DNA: TGTGCCAGCAGCTTGGCAGGGATCAACACTGAAGCTTTCTTT. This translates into CASSLAGINTEAFF.

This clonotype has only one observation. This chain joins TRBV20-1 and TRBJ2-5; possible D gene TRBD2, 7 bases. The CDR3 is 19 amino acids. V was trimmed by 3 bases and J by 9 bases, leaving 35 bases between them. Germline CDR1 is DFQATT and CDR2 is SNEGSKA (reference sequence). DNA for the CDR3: TGCAGTGCTAGTCGCGTCCCAAGGGGGGGACATCGGGATCCTTGGGCCCAGTACTTC. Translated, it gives CSASRVPRGGHRDPWAQYF.

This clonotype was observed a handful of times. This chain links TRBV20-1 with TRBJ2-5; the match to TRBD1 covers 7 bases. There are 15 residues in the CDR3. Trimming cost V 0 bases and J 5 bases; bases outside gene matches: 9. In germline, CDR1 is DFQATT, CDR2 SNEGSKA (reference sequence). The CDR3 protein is CSARDPKGALETQYF. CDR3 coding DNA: TGCAGTGCTAGAGACCCGAAGGGGGCGCTTGAGACCCAGTACTTC.

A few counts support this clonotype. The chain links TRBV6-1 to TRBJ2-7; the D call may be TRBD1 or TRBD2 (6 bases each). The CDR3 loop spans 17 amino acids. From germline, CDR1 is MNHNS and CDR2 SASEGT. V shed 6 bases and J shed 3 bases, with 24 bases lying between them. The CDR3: CASRGGSPGGNFYEQYF. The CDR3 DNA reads TGTGCCAGCAGAGGGGGGAGCCCTGGCGGAAACTTCTACGAGCAGTACTTC.

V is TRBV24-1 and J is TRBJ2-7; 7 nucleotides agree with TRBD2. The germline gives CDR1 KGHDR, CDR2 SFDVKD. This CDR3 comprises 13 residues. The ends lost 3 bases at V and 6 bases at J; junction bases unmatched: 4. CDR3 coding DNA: TGTGCCACCAGTGATGCGACTAGCTCCGAGCAGTACTTC. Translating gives CATSDATSSEQYF.